This T cell receptor beta chain was recovered during a study of OX40 agonist ivuxolimab in advanced cancers. The data were produced by immunoSEQ multiplex PCR, yet TCRdb's version contains in-frame clones alone and is incomplete. The data hold roughly 60,000 clones, with roughly 84% observed a single time. The CDR3 runs to 14 residues. The V end lost 4 bases, the J end lost 8 bases, and 14 bases lay between the germline ends. CDR1 is SGHVS and CDR2 is FQNEAQ in the germline V gene. Concerning this clone itself: The target antigen is unknown.

Study results and caveats: Expanded clones belonging to CD8+ T cells outnumbered, on average, those of CD4+. Relatively little clonal expansion, among the lowest observed, appeared in partial responders at 0.1-3.0 mg/kg.

Enrollment shut out patients with autoimmune disease history or systemic immunosuppression. V is TRBV7-8 and J is TRBJ1-4; weak D call: TRBD1 (6 bases). This sequence originates from an adult with an advanced solid tumor such as melanoma, head and neck, liver or kidney cancer. Material: CD4+ or CD8+ T cells sorted from blood, obtained in a trial of the OX40 agonist ivuxolimab. DNA for the CDR3: TGTGCCAGCAGCTCGGACAGTCAAGGGGAAAAACTGTTTTTT. This encodes CASSSDSQGEKLFF. Complete variable domain (other parts from reference TRBV7-8 and TRBJ1-4): GAGVSQSPRYKVAKRGQDVALRCDPISGHVSLFWYQQALGQGPEFLTYFQNEAQLDKSGLPSDRFFAERPEGSVSTLKIQRTQQEDSAVYLCASSSDSQGEKLFFGSGTQLSVL.